This T cell receptor beta chain was captured in a study of graft-versus-host responses after intestinal transplantation. Notes on the study in general: GvH clones detected in recipient marrow included some appearing first in ileum or blood. Early post-transplant HvG declines showed an association with peak circulating GvH clone levels.

V lost 7 bases, J lost 0 bases, and 6 bases stayed unmatched. This CDR3 has 14 residues. CDR1 MDHEN and CDR2 SYDVKM come from the germline V gene. Clones were sequenced by immunoSEQ multiplex PCR, and TCRdb holds only the in-frame ones, with some missing. The sample consists of about 120,000 clones, roughly 91% of them appearing once. As to this clone: Its antigen is not known.

This clonotype was sampled from a human donor who received an intestinal transplant. Source: unstimulated CD4+ T cells sorted from spleen or lymph node cells, taken before intestinal transplant. V usage is TRBV28 and J usage is TRBJ2-7, with 7 bases identical to TRBD1. As DNA, the CDR3 is TGTGCCAGCACCCCCGGGACAGCCTCCTACGAGCAGTACTTC. Encoded protein: CASTPGTASYEQYF.